This T cell receptor beta chain was observed in a study of T cells after yellow fever vaccination. As for this clonotype: Its antigen is unidentified.

Germline CDR1 and CDR2: SGDLS and YYNGEE. The V and J ends lost 6 bases and 7 bases respectively, with 22 bases between them. The CDR3 contains 15 residues. Study results and caveats: Once the booster was given, most primary-vaccination clones reappeared, at roughly 96% for CD4 and roughly 85% for CD8.

TCRdb itself ran the 5' RACE reads through MiXCR, one entry per CDR3 protein. The sample has some 340,000 distinct CDR3 sequences, about 10% seen once. Sequenced here: CD4+ T cells sorted from PBMCs, sampled 45 days after the yellow fever booster vaccination. The chain has TRBV9 and TRBJ1-2; possibly TRBD1 for D (6 bases). The origin of this receptor is a man younger than 30 who received the YFV17D yellow fever vaccine. CDR3: CASTSDRRSVGGYTF. The CDR3 DNA reads TGTGCCAGCACCTCAGACAGGCGATCTGTGGGTGGCTACACCTTC.